These 5 T cell receptor beta chains originate from one sample sequenced in a study of T cell clonality in common variable immunodeficiency (dated by TCRdb to between 2014 and 2017). General findings and caveats noted by the study authors: CVID TCRbeta sequences reportedly showed fewer deletions and N-nucleotide insertions and lacked highly modified clones with 13 or more V deletions.

The method was the immunoSEQ multiplex PCR assay. TCRdb limited this immuneACCESS table to in-frame rearrangements with V and J called. A share of clones is missing; checked studies link under half to unresolved V genes, and the rest is unexplained. The sample comprises roughly 32,000 clones, and every one was counted more than once. The top ten hold under 30% of the sample. These receptors lack a known antigen. Sequences were obtained from peripheral blood mononuclear cells. The receptors shown here come from a human donor with common variable immunodeficiency.

This clone was found a few times. Partial CDR3 DNA: TGTGCCAGTACCTCGGGACAGGGTAATTCACCC. Amino acids: CASTSGQGNSP. The whole CDR3 sequence is CASTSGQGNSPLHF. V gene TRBV19 combines with J gene TRBJ1-6, with 9 bases fitting TRBD1. The observed sequence ends 3 residues before the CDR3 terminus, with the missing tail filled in from the germline J gene. The CDR3 length is 14 residues. The ends lost 7 bases at V and 6 bases at J; junction bases unmatched: 4. The V gene's germline CDR1 is LNHDA and CDR2 SQIVND (reference sequence).

This clone was seen more than once but under ten times. The CDR3 goes on 3 residues after the read ends, and that part is filled in from the germline J gene. V gene TRBV20-1 combines with J gene TRBJ2-7; 10 positions agree with TRBD1. The CDR3 is 15 residues long. The ends lost 0 bases at V and 5 bases at J; junction bases unmatched: 7. Germline CDR1 and CDR2: DFQATT and SNEGSKA (reference sequence). CDR3 DNA (partial): TGCAGTGCTAGAGACGCGATCGGGACAGGGGACGAG. This encodes CSARDAIGTGDE. The whole CDR3 region reads CSARDAIGTGDEQYF.

By sample share, this clone is medium-sized. The read ends 3 residues before the CDR3 terminus; that terminus is restored from the germline J gene. The chain employs TRBV27 and TRBJ1-4; tentatively, D is TRBD1 (6 bases). The CDR3 loop spans 15 amino acids. Germline V gene lookup returns CDR1 MNHEY and CDR2 SMNVEV (reference sequence). The V gene lost 7 bases and the J gene lost 4 bases, with 16 bases spanning the gap. CDR3 DNA (partial): TGTGCCAGCACCCCTAGGGGGGGGATTAATGAAAAA. It translates to CASTPRGGINEK. The whole CDR3 is CASTPRGGINEKLFF.

The sample holds many counts of this clone. The CDR3 extends 3 residues past the end of the read, so its final part is completed from the germline J gene. The chain uses TRBV20-1 and TRBJ2-7; TRBD2 aligns across 11 bases. Germline CDR1 DFQATT, CDR2 SNEGSKA (reference sequence). Trimming at V came to 6 bases and at J to 3 bases, leaving 7 bases not matched to a gene. The CDR3 is made up of 14 amino acids. This CDR3 is CSAPSGTSGYEQYF. The covered CDR3 bases are TGCAGTGCACCTTCCGGGACTAGCGGCTACGAG.

A few counts support this clone. The read terminates 3 residues before the CDR3 end, so the remaining end is supplied by the germline J gene. The genes are TRBV30 and TRBJ2-7; TRBD2 matches 11 bases. Germline CDR1 is GTSNPN and CDR2 is SVGIG (reference sequence). The ends lost 5 bases at V and 2 bases at J; junction bases unmatched: 2. The CDR3 covers 13 residues. The DNA read from the CDR3 is TGTGCCTGGGGGACTAGCGGAGCCTACGAG. Translating gives CAWGTSGAYE. The whole CDR3 protein is CAWGTSGAYEQYF.